Described below is a single TCR beta chain sequence and its context. This clonotype was counted a few times. This clone's antigen is unknown. Base qualities are not recorded, but no much larger clone differs from it by a single base. These data come from a study of Graves' ophthalmopathy and Graves' hyperthyroidism (dated by TCRdb to the late 2010s). General notes on the study: Peripheral blood was collected at initial diagnosis, before any treatment. The independent validation cohort included about 20 hyperthyroidism patients plus 17 patients who later progressed from hyperthyroidism to ophthalmopathy. The study used signatures of the TCR beta repertoire to tell Graves' ophthalmopathy apart from Graves' hyperthyroidism and to predict which patients would progress to ophthalmopathy. In total, some 140 blood samples were TCR-sequenced: fewer than 50 ophthalmopathy, some 75 hyperthyroidism and 17 hyperthyroidism-to-ophthalmopathy patients. Following sampling, methimazole starting at 30 mg daily was administered to hyperthyroidism patients, and high-dose intravenous methylprednisolone was administered to ophthalmopathy patients. In five to seven hyperthyroidism patients, T-cell repertoires of thyroid tissue and blood were compared. A discovery set of 100 or so patients (43 ophthalmopathy, 55 to 60 stable hyperthyroidism) was enrolled to explore V-J signatures distinguishing ophthalmopathy from hyperthyroidism. Results and caveats for the whole study, not just this receptor: Ophthalmopathy was separated from stable hyperthyroidism by the 13-signature model with about 89% sensitivity and 81% to 84% specificity in cross-validation and with 80%/75% in the test set. Most of the expanded thyroid clonotypes with a frequency above 0.001 were also detected in blood, and it was suggested that the thyroid immune response may be reflected by blood repertoires. In validation, the model predicted ophthalmopathy progression with about 70% sensitivity and 72.22% specificity; approximately 12 predicted patients were CT-confirmed with GO in a median of approximately six months. Sample size was not predetermined statistically, and investigators were not blinded to group allocation.

The CDR3 goes from the cysteine to the phenylalanine over 14 residues. Of the read, only the CDR3 DNA is kept; its 42 bases are in frame from base 1. The germline V gene supplies CDR1 SGHDT and CDR2 YYEEEE. After removal of 3 bases from V and 9 bases from J, the junction retains 9 bases not matched to a gene. Ophthalmopathy patients had moderately to severely active disease, Clinical Activity Score of at least 3, NOSPECS grade of at least 4, and disease duration under 3 months. Patients with other autoimmune diseases, uncontrolled infections, pregnancy or lactation were excluded. Clinical symptoms, serum thyroxine, TRAb, thyroid ultrasound and orbital computed tomography were used for diagnosis. Ficoll-Paque density gradient centrifugation was used to isolate PBMCs from around 10 ml of fresh peripheral blood. Trizol reagent was used to extract the total RNA, and its quality was then checked on an Agilent 2100 Bioanalyzer.

TCR beta CDR3 regions were amplified from RNA transcripts for repertoire sequencing. HTBI primers and the Qiagen OneStep RT-PCR kit were used in a first-round RT-PCR, which was followed by a second-round multiplex PCR, size selection and purification. The libraries underwent paired-end sequencing with 100 bp reads on an Illumina HiSeq2000. Concerning the study's data processing: SOAPnuke was used to process the reads, removing any read that contained adapters or uncalled bases, had a mean Phred below 15, or lacked an exact match to the constant primer or identifier. High-quality paired reads were merged with COPE v1.2.5. Each unique nucleotide sequence was treated as a clonotype, and MiTCR v1.1 was used to align the clonotypes to the IMGT TRB V, D and J references. The analysis was limited to V-J combinations with a frequency above 0.0001, which together covered more than 98% of repertoires. For each V-J combination, a TCR clonal expansion and chaos score was defined as the ratio of F50 clonal expansion to chaos observed in the TCRdist matrix. Welch's t-statistics and random forest were used to narrow the features down to approximately twelve V-J combinations, which were then fed into a naive Bayes classifier. Thyroid-blood repertoire similarity was quantified with the Morisita-Horn index. Through fastp at Q25 and MiXCR, TCRdb rebuilt clones from the public reads, retaining in-frame beta chains. Under each unique CDR3 protein, matching rows form one entry showing the most common genes and DNA. For this entry, the V and J calls and clone size follow TCRdb and not the study's own pipeline. The table for this sample lists 200,000 to 250,000 distinct CDR3 sequences; about 47% of them were counted only once. Of the sample, approximately 44% falls within the top ten clones.

This chain joins TRBV5-6 to TRBJ1-2; 9 central bases correspond to TRBD1. The origin of this receptor is an adult man with Graves' ophthalmopathy. The sample comprised peripheral blood. The nucleotides are TGTGCCAGCAGCTCGGGACAGGGCATAGGAAGCTACACCTTC. Translated, this gives CASSSGQGIGSYTF.